These 9 T cell receptor beta chains share one sample of origin, sequenced in a study of blood T cells in healthy people across ages (dated by TCRdb to between 2015 and 2016). Preparation of the library involved 5' RACE. Sequencing was performed on an Illumina HiSeq 2500. The second PCR ran for about 6 to 11 cycles and used a J-beta primer mix along with a sample-barcoded 5' primer. The public reads were reanalyzed by TCRdb: fastp trimming at Q25, MiXCR alignment, in-frame beta chains only. Identical CDR3 proteins give one entry, which carries the most common genes and DNA. In all, the sample holds 1.5 million to 2 million distinct CDR3 sequences, and roughly 50% of those were seen once. The ten largest clones add up to over 2% of the sample. Input material: blood. The receptors shown here come from a woman aged 35 to 49 in good health.

The chain has TRBV4-3 and TRBJ1-2; 9 nucleotides line up with TRBD1. J gave up 8 bases and V 2 bases, and 12 bases lay outside the gene matches. Germline-derived CDR1 and CDR2 are LGHNA and YSLEER. The length of the CDR3 is 16 residues. For the CDR3, the DNA is TGCGCCAGCAGCCAACAAGGACAGGGGCGTGTGCAGGGCTACACCTTC. Translation gives CASSQQGQGRVQGYTF.

The V call is TRBV25-1, the J call TRBJ2-7, with D tentatively TRBD2 (5 bases). This CDR3 has 11 residues. Germline CDR1 and CDR2: MGHDK and SYGVNS. Trimming stripped 10 bases from V and 3 bases from J, with 10 bases between. CDR3 residues: CATTGFYEQYF. Written as DNA, the CDR3 is TGTGCCACTACGGGGTTCTACGAGCAGTACTTC.

The chain joins TRBV3-1 to TRBJ2-5; D is perhaps TRBD1 (6 bases). CDR3 length: 16 residues. In germline, CDR1 is LGHDT, CDR2 YNNKEL (reference sequence). Trimming stripped 3 bases from V and 4 bases from J, with 18 bases between. The CDR3 DNA follows: TGTGCCAGCAGCCACTCCGTACTGGACAGCGGAGAGACCCAGTACTTC. Translated, it gives CASSHSVLDSGETQYF.

The sample holds a few counts of this clonotype. V is TRBV20-1 and J is TRBJ1-2, with D hard to call. V was clipped by 5 bases and J by 5 bases, with 18 bases between them. Looked up from germline, CDR1 is DFQATT and CDR2 is SNEGSKA (reference sequence). This CDR3 has 14 amino acids. The CDR3 DNA follows: TGCAGTGCTGAAGATACCCTTGAGGATTATGGCTACACCTTC. Translated: CSAEDTLEDYGYTF.

This clonotype turned up a few times. The chain recombines TRBV10-3 with TRBJ2-7, with TRBD1 matching over 10 bases. The length of the CDR3 is 16 residues. Germline V CDR1 and CDR2: ENHRY, SYGVKD. J gave up 6 bases and V 6 bases, and 14 bases lay outside the gene matches. The CDR3 here is CAISEADRGRLREQYF. The CDR3 DNA is TGTGCCATCAGCGAAGCAGACAGGGGGCGGTTGCGCGAGCAGTACTTC.

V gene TRBV5-6 combines with J gene TRBJ1-2; D gene unclear. With 4 bases removed from V and 5 bases from J, the gap between germline ends came to 15 bases. Germline V gives CDR1 SGHDT, CDR2 YYEEEE. CDR3 size: 14 residues. CDR3: CASSLDPEQYGYTF. The CDR3 bases are TGTGCCAGCAGCCTTGACCCGGAACAATATGGCTACACCTTC.

The chain couples TRBV14 to TRBJ2-5; TRBD2 matches 14 bases. This CDR3 has 13 residues. Germline values: CDR1 SGHDN, CDR2 FVKESK. The trim removed 5 bases at V and 9 bases at J, leaving 2 bases unmatched. As DNA, the CDR3 is TGTGCCAGCAGCAAGACTAGCGGGGGGGCCCAGTACTTC. Encoded protein: CASSKTSGGAQYF. Drawing the rest from reference TRBV14 and TRBJ2-5, the complete variable domain is EAGVTQFPSHSVIEKGQTVTLRCDPISGHDNLYWYRRVMGKEIKFLLHFVKESKQDESGMPNNRFLAERTGGTYSTLKVQPAELEDSGVYFCASSKTSGGAQYFGPGTRLLVL.

The V call is TRBV4-3, the J call TRBJ2-3, with TRBD2 matching over 8 bases. V shed 0 bases, J shed 5 bases, and the junction held 13 bases outside the gene matches. The CDR3 sequence is 18 residues long. Germline CDR1 reads LGHNA; CDR2 reads YSLEER. This chain's CDR3 is CASSQDSITGGRIDTQYF. CDR3 DNA: TGCGCCAGCAGCCAAGATAGTATAACGGGGGGGAGGATAGATACGCAGTATTTT.

As to this clonotype: One base away lies a much larger clone, so this may be a sequencing read error. This chain connects TRBV9 to TRBJ2-1, with TRBD2 matching over 11 bases. The CDR3 has 15 residues. From germline, CDR1 is SGDLS and CDR2 YYNGEE. Trimming removed 1 base from V and 8 bases from J; junction bases left unmatched: 5. CDR3 in amino acids: CASSVRLAGMYEQFF. CDR3 DNA: TGTGCCAGCAGCGTAAGACTAGCGGGGATGTATGAGCAGTTCTTC. Full variable domain (outside the CDR3, taken from reference TRBV9 and TRBJ2-1): DSGVTQTPKHLITATGQRVTLRCSPRSGDLSVYWYQQSLDQGLQFLIQYYNGEERAKGNILERFSAQQFPDLHSELNLSSLELGDSALYFCASSVRLAGMYEQFFGPGTRLTVL.